These 10 T cell receptor beta chains came from one sample sequenced in a study of response to subunit inactivated influenza vaccine (dated by TCRdb to 2016 to 2019). Library preparation employed RT-PCR. For sequencing, an Illumina HiSeq 2500 was employed. TCRdb reworked the public reads: Q25 trimming with fastp, MiXCR clone assembly, productive beta chains retained. Entries that share a CDR3 protein sequence are merged under the most common genes and DNA. This sample lists around 750,000 distinct CDR3 sequences; less than 25% were detected once. The top ten constitute roughly a tenth of the sample. The sequencing used PBMCs from blood, collected less than 6 days after vaccination. These receptors were collected from a man aged 50-60 years who received an inactivated influenza vaccine. Donor details come from another sample of the same person, matched by shared clones.

The count of this clonotype is one. This rearrangement joins TRBV20-1 to TRBJ2-5; TRBD2 matches 11 bases. J was trimmed by 5 bases and V by 1 base; bases with no gene match: 6. Germline loops: CDR1 DFQATT, CDR2 SNEGSKA (reference sequence). The CDR3 has 15 amino acids. In nucleotides, the CDR3 is TGCAGTGCTAGAGCGCCTAGCGGGAGGTTGGAGACCCAGTACTTC. Translated: CSARAPSGRLETQYF.

This rearrangement joins TRBV12-3 or TRBV12-4 to TRBJ2-5; D is unclear. V was trimmed by 6 bases and J by 1 base, leaving 18 bases between them. There are 16 residues in the CDR3. The CDR3 region has the DNA TGTGCCAGCAGACGAGAAGGGCACCCACTCCAAGAGACCCAGTACTTC. Protein sequence: CASRREGHPLQETQYF.

CDR3 DNA: TGTGCCAGCAGCCAAGACGCGGGCAGGGCCGAGACCCAGTACTTC. It yields the protein CASSQDAGRAETQYF. This chain links TRBV4-2 with TRBJ2-5; the D gene could be TRBD1 or TRBD2 (5 bases each). The CDR3 covers 15 residues. Germline values: CDR1 LGHNA, CDR2 YNFKEQ. Trimming took 0 bases from V and 5 from J, leaving 13 bases between them.

In its sample, this clonotype was seen many times. The chain carries TRBV12-3 or TRBV12-4 and TRBJ1-4, with D hard to call. Trimming took 7 bases from V and 13 from J, leaving 16 bases between them. The length of the CDR3 is 12 residues. The chain's CDR3 is CASTEHWNRLFF. CDR3 DNA sequence: TGTGCCAGCACAGAACATTGGAACAGACTGTTTTTT.

J is TRBJ2-3 and V is TRBV20-1; 7 positions agree with TRBD2. Per the germline V gene, CDR1 is DFQATT and CDR2 is SNEGSKA (reference sequence). J was trimmed by 4 bases and V by 5 bases; bases with no gene match: 12. This CDR3 comprises 15 residues. Here the CDR3 reads CSASDARELPDTQYF. The DNA for the CDR3 is TGCAGTGCTTCGGACGCGCGGGAGCTACCAGATACGCAGTATTTT.

This clonotype occurred a few times. This sequence joins TRBV20-1 and TRBJ2-7; unclear D gene. The CDR3 covers 15 residues. V was shortened by 2 bases and J by 6 bases, with 20 bases between the two germline ends. Germline lookup yields CDR1 DFQATT and CDR2 SNEGSKA (reference sequence). The CDR3, as DNA: TGCAGTGCTAGAACTTGGGTTCGTGCTACGGGCGAGCAGTACTTC. Translated: CSARTWVRATGEQYF.

The table lists this clonotype with a few counts. V usage is TRBV5-1 and J usage is TRBJ2-1, with 11 bases fitting TRBD1. With 4 bases clipped from V and 6 bases from J, the junction kept 3 bases outside the gene matches. CDR1 and CDR2 (germline): SGHRS, YFSETQ. This CDR3 has 14 amino acids. The CDR3 here is CASSRDRGVNEQFF. The CDR3 DNA is TGCGCCAGCAGCCGGGACAGGGGGGTCAATGAGCAGTTCTTC.

V usage is TRBV7-4 and J usage is TRBJ2-7; D uncertain. Germline assignment: CDR1 SGHVT and CDR2 SQSDAQ. The CDR3 has 18 residues. V lost 4 bases and J lost 0, with 22 bases in between. The CDR3 loop reads CASSWLPPVMVSSYEQYF. The CDR3 nucleotides read TGTGCCAGCAGCTGGCTCCCCCCCGTTATGGTCAGCTCCTACGAGCAGTACTTC. The full variable domain, completed using reference TRBV7-4 and TRBJ2-7, is GAGVSQSPRYKVAKRGRDVALRCDSISGHVTLYWYRQTLGQGSEVLTYSQSDAQRDKSGRPSGRFSAERPERSVSTLKIQRTEQGDSAVYLCASSWLPPVMVSSYEQYFGPGTRLTVT.

This clonotype came up a few times. The genes are TRBV4-2 and TRBJ2-4; perhaps TRBD2 as D (6 bases). V shed 2 bases and J shed 7 bases, with 15 bases lying between them. From germline, CDR1 is LGHNA and CDR2 YNFKEQ. The CDR3 runs to 15 residues. CDR3 sequence reads: CASSQSGVAGNIQYF. The CDR3 DNA reads as TGTGCCAGCAGCCAATCGGGCGTTGCGGGGAACATTCAGTACTTC.

This clonotype was found a few times. V gene TRBV10-3 combines with J gene TRBJ1-2; possibly TRBD1 for D (5 bases). Germline loops: CDR1 ENHRY, CDR2 SYGVKD. Trimming stripped 5 bases from V and 6 bases from J, with 13 bases between. The CDR3 consists of 13 residues. CDR3 loop: CAISTTGTNGYTF. The DNA for the CDR3 is TGTGCCATCAGTACGACGGGGACTAATGGCTACACCTTC.